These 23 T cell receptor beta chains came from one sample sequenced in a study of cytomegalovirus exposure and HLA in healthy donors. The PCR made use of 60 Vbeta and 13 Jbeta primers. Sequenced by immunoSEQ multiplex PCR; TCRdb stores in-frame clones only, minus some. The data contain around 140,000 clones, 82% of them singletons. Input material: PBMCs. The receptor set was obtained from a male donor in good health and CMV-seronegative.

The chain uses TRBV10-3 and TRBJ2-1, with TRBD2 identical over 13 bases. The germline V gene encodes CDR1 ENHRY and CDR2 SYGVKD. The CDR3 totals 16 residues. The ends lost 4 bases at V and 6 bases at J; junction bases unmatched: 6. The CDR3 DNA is TGTGCCATCAGTGCCCAACTAGCGGGAGGGACCAATGAGCAGTTCTTC. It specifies CAISAQLAGGTNEQFF.

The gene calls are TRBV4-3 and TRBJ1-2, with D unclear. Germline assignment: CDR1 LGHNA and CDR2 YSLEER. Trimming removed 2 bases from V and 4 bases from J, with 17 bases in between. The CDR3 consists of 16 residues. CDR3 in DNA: TGCGCCAGCAGCCAAACCCACCCCGGGTCTGGCTATGGCTACACCTTC. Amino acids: CASSQTHPGSGYGYTF.

CDR3 loop: CASSDPLAGDTYEQYF. For the CDR3, the DNA is TGTGCCAGCAGTGACCCTCTAGCGGGAGACACCTACGAGCAGTACTTC. The chain combines TRBV2 with TRBJ2-7; 10 bases match TRBD2. Germline CDR1 reads SNHLY; CDR2 reads FYNNEI. J gave up 2 bases and V 3 bases, and 7 bases lay outside the gene matches. The CDR3 length is 16 residues.

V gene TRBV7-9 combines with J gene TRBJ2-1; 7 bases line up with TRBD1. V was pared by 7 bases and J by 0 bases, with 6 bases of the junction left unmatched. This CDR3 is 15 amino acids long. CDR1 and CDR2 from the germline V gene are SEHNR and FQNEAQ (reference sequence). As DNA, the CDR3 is TGTGCCAGCATCTCTCGACAGGGCTCCTACAATGAGCAGTTCTTC. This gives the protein CASISRQGSYNEQFF.

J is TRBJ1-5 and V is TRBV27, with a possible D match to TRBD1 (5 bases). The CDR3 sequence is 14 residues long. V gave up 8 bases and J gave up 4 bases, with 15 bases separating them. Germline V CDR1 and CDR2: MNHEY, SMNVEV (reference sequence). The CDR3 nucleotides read TGTGCCAGCTCTCCGAGCGGGGCAAATCAGCCCCAGCATTTT. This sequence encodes CASSPSGANQPQHF.

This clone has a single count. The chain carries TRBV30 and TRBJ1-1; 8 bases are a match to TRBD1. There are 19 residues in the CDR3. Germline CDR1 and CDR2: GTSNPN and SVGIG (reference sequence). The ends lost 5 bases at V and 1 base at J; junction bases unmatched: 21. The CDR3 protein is CAWGNVADRGFWGNTEAFF. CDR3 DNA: TGTGCCTGGGGTAACGTGGCCGACAGGGGCTTCTGGGGGAACACTGAAGCTTTCTTT.

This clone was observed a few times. CDR3 DNA sequence: TGTGCCCACATCTCTCGGGACAGGGTCAATCAGCCCCAGCATTTT. It translates to CAHISRDRVNQPQHF. The gene calls are TRBV5-6 and TRBJ1-5; 9 nucleotides align to TRBD1. This CDR3 comprises 15 residues. Germline V lookup: CDR1 SGHDT, CDR2 YYEEEE. V lost 10 bases, J lost 3 bases, and 11 bases stayed unmatched.

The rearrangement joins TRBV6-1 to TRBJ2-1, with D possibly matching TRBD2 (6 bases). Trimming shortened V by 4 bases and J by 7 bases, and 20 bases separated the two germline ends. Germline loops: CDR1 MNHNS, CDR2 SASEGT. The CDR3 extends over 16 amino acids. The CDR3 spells CASSAVRGTAGNEQFF. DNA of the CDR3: TGTGCCAGCAGTGCTGTACGTGGGACTGCAGGGAATGAGCAGTTCTTC.

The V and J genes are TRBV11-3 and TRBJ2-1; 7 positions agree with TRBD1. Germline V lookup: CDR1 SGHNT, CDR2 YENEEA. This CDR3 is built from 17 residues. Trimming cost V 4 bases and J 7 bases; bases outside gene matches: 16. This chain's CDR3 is CASSSTTITGALNEQFF. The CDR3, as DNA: TGTGCCAGCAGCTCTACGACGATTACAGGGGCCCTAAATGAGCAGTTCTTC.

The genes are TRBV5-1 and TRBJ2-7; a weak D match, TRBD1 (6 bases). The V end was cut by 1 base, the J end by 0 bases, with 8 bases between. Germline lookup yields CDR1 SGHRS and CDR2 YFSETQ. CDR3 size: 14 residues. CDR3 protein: CASSLTGSSYEQYF. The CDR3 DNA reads TGCGCCAGCAGCTTGACAGGGAGCTCCTACGAGCAGTACTTC.

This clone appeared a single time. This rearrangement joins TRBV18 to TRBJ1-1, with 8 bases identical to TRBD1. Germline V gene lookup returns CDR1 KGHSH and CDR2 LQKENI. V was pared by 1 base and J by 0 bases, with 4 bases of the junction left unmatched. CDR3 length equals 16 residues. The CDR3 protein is CASSPRAGGMNTEAFF. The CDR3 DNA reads TGTGCCAGCTCACCACGGGCAGGGGGCATGAACACTGAAGCTTTCTTT.

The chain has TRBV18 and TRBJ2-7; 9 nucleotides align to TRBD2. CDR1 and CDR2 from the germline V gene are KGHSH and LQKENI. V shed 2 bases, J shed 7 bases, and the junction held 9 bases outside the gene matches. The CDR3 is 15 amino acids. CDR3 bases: TGTGCCAGCTCACCAGCTGAGCGGGAGGTCCCGGAGCAGTACTTC. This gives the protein CASSPAEREVPEQYF.

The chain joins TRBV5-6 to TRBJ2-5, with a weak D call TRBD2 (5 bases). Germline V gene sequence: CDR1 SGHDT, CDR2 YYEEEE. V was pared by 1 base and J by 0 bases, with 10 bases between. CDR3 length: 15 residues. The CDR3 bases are TGTGCCAGCAGCTTGACGGGATTGTACCAAGAGACCCAGTACTTC. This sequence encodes CASSLTGLYQETQYF.

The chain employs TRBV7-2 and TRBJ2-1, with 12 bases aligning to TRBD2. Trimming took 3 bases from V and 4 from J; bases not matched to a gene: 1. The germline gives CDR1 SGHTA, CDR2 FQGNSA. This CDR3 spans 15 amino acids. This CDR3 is CASSLTSGRYNEQFF. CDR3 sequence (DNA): TGTGCCAGCAGCTTGACTAGCGGGAGATACAATGAGCAGTTCTTC.

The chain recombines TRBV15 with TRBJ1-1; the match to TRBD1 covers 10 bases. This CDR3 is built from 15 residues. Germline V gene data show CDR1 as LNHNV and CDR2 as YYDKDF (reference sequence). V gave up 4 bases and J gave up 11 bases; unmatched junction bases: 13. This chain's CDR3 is CATSTPTGGVSVAFF. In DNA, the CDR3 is TGTGCCACCAGCACGCCGACAGGGGGCGTTAGTGTGGCTTTCTTT.

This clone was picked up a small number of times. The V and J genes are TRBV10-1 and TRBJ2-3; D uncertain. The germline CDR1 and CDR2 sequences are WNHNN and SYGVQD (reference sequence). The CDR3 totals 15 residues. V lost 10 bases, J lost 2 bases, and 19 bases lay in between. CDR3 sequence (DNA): TGCGCCACTCGCGTGGGCCCTGCAAACACAGATACGCAGTATTTT. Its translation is CATRVGPANTDTQYF.

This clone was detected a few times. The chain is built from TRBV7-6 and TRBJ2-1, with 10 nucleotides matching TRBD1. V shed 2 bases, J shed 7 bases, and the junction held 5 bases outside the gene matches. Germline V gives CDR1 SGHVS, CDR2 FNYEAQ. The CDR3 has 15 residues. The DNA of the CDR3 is TGTGCCAGCAGCTTAAGACAGGGGGCTGTTAATGAGCAGTTCTTC. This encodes CASSLRQGAVNEQFF.

The CDR3 reads CATGGRANSSYNSPLHF. As DNA, the CDR3 is TGTGCCACGGGAGGCCGAGCCAATAGCTCCTATAATTCACCCCTCCACTTT. The rearrangement links TRBV7-9 to TRBJ1-6, with D unclear. The V gene lost 10 bases and the J gene lost 0 bases, with 19 bases spanning the gap. The CDR3 has 17 residues. CDR1 and CDR2 (germline): SEHNR, FQNEAQ (reference sequence). The full variable domain, in which reference TRBV7-9 and TRBJ1-6 provide the parts outside the CDR3, is DTGVSQNPRHKITKRGQNVTFRCDPISEHNRLYWYRQTLGQGPEFLTYFQNEAQLEKSRLLSDRFSAERPKGSFSTLEIQRTEQGDSAMYLCATGGRANSSYNSPLHFGNGTRLTVT.

CDR3 bases: TGTGCCAGCAGCTTGTGGGCAGGGCCCTACGAGCAGTACTTC. It yields the protein CASSLWAGPYEQYF. The rearrangement joins TRBV5-6 to TRBJ2-7, with a tentative D call TRBD1 (5 bases). The CDR3 totals 14 residues. CDR1 is SGHDT and CDR2 is YYEEEE in the germline V gene. With 1 base removed from V and 2 bases from J, the gap between germline ends came to 10 bases.

The CDR3 sequence: CASSSGTARSSGNTIYF. Written as DNA, the CDR3 is TGTGCCAGCAGTTCCGGGACAGCAAGGTCCTCTGGAAACACCATATATTTT. This chain joins TRBV28 and TRBJ1-3; 7 bases are shared with TRBD1. Per the germline V gene, CDR1 is MDHEN and CDR2 is SYDVKM. V lost 4 bases to trimming and J lost 0 bases; unmatched junction nucleotides: 9. This CDR3 region has 17 residues. The whole variable domain, remainder taken from reference TRBV28 and TRBJ1-3, is DVKVTQSSRYLVKRTGEKVFLECVQDMDHENMFWYRQDPGLGLRLIYFSYDVKMKEKGDIPEGYSVSREKKERFSLILESASTNQTSMYLCASSSGTARSSGNTIYFGEGSWLTVV.

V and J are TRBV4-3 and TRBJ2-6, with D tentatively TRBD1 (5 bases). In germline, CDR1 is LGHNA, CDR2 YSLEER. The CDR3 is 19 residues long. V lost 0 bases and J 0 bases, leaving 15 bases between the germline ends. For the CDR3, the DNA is TGCGCCAGCAGCCAAGATGGGCAGGGTCACTACTCTGGGGCCAACGTCCTGACTTTC. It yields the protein CASSQDGQGHYSGANVLTF.

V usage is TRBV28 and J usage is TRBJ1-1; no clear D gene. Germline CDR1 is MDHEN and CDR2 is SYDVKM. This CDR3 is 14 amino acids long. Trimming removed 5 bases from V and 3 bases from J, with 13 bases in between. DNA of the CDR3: TGTGCCAGCAGTCTACCACGTTTGGACACTGAAGCTTTCTTT. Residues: CASSLPRLDTEAFF.

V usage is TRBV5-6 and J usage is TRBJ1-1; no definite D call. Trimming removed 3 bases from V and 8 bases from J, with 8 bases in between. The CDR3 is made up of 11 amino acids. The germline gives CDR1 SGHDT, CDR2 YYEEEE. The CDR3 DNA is TGTGCCAGCAGCTCGGGTGGGGAAGCTTTCTTT. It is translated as CASSSGGEAFF.